These T cell receptor beta chains were read from a single sample in a study of technical replicates of blood from a handful of donors. Data came from immunoSEQ multiplex PCR; TCRdb stores just in-frame clones and leaves some out. Here the sample spans 55,000 to 75,000 clones, about nine tenths being singletons. Sample: PBMCs. Receptors originate from a human donor in good health. Some clones in this sample may be carry-over from other donors' samples. CDR3s include the opening cysteine and the closing phenylalanine or tryptophan. D genes are given only for firm matches. Rows give clone size only sometimes, using once, few, many, or a class for an expanded clone.

>TRBD1|TRBJ1-5|TRBV7-3|once
CASSLEGGQGNTNQPQHF
TGTGCCAGCAGCTTAGAGGGGGGACAGGGGAATACCAATCAGCCCCAGCATTTT
>TRBD2|TRBJ2-2|TRBV11-3|.
CASSVGGRHTGELFF
TGTGCCAGCAGCGTGGGGGGGAGGCACACCGGGGAGCTGTTTTTT
>.|TRBJ1-6|TRBV7-9|.
CASSSERGLGSPLHF
TGTGCCAGCAGCTCGGAAAGGGGCCTCGGTTCACCCCTCCACTTT
>TRBD1|TRBJ1-4|TRBV2|.
CASSDDPDREGEEKLFF
TGTGCCAGCAGTGACGACCCGGACAGGGAAGGAGAAGAAAAACTGTTTTTT
>TRBD1|TRBJ2-7|TRBV25-1|.
CASTGQGGYEQYF
TGTGCCAGCACCGGACAGGGTGGCTACGAGCAGTACTTC
>.|TRBJ2-2|TRBV4-1|.
CASSQELTSITGELFF
TGCGCCAGCAGCCAAGAGTTAACTAGCATCACCGGGGAGCTGTTTTTT
>.|TRBJ1-6|TRBV4-2|.
CASSQDRRGGSPLHF
TGTGCCAGCAGCCAAGATAGAAGGGGGGGTTCACCCCTCCACTTT
>TRBD1|TRBJ2-5|TRBV4-3|.
CASSQEGGQGETQYF
TGCGCCAGCAGCCAGGAGGGGGGACAGGGAGAGACCCAGTACTTC
>TRBD2|TRBJ2-5|TRBV10-3|.
CAISDRSSGSETQYF
TGTGCCATCAGTGATAGGTCTAGCGGGAGCGAGACCCAGTACTTC
>TRBD1|TRBJ1-5|TRBV27|.
CASRPGDRYNQPQHF
TGTGCCAGCAGACCTGGGGACAGATACAATCAGCCCCAGCATTTT
>TRBD1|TRBJ2-7|TRBV2|.
CASNRQGRAYEQYF
TGTGCCAGCAACCGACAGGGGCGAGCCTACGAGCAGTACTTC
>TRBD1|TRBJ2-5|TRBV29-1|.
CSGRTGEETQYF
TGCAGCGGTCGAACAGGGGAGGAGACCCAGTACTTC
>.|TRBJ1-1|TRBV19|.
CASSLLGAGNTEAFF
TGTGCCAGTAGCCTTTTAGGGGCTGGGAACACTGAAGCTTTCTTT
>TRBD2|TRBJ2-3|TRBV7-2|.
CASSPSGSRTDTQYF
TGTGCCAGCAGCCCTAGCGGGAGTAGAACAGATACGCAGTATTTT
>.|TRBJ1-4|TRBV29-1|.
CSVEERGGKLFF
TGCAGCGTTGAAGAACGGGGTGGAAAACTGTTTTTT
>TRBD1|TRBJ1-2|TRBV28|.
CASSPPLGVGTGGYGYTF
TGTGCCAGCAGCCCACCCCTTGGAGTCGGGACAGGGGGCTATGGCTACACCTTC
>TRBD1|TRBJ1-2|TRBV10-3|.
CAISESGQGYTF
TGTGCCATCAGTGAGTCGGGACAGGGCTACACCTTC
>.|TRBJ2-1|TRBV7-2|.
CASSLAGRNNEQFF
TGTGCCAGCAGCTTAGCGGGGAGAAACAATGAGCAGTTCTTC
>TRBD1|TRBJ1-1|TRBV30|.
CAWIDRGHTEAFF
TGTGCCTGGATCGACAGGGGGCACACTGAAGCTTTCTTT
>TRBD1|TRBJ1-1|TRBV9|.
CASNAGGFDTEAFF
TGTGCCAGCAATGCAGGGGGCTTCGACACTGAAGCTTTCTTT
>TRBD1|TRBJ2-7|TRBV7-9|.
CASSSQQGTEQYF
TGTGCCAGCAGCTCCCAACAGGGGACCGAGCAGTACTTC
>TRBD2|TRBJ2-3|TRBV5-5|.
CASSLPPSGGTDTQYF
TGTGCCAGCAGCTTGCCTCCTAGCGGGGGAACAGATACGCAGTATTTT
>.|TRBJ1-6|TRBV4-2|.
CASSQVPSPLHF
TGTGCCAGCAGCCAAGTTCCATCACCCCTCCACTTT
>TRBD2|TRBJ2-7|TRBV5-1|once
CASSYLSGGSPPYEQYF
TGCGCCAGCAGCTATCTAAGCGGGGGGTCCCCCCCCTACGAGCAGTACTTC
>.|TRBJ2-1|TRBV29-1|.
CSGYLSGATNEQFF
TGCAGCGGTTACCTGTCAGGGGCAACCAATGAGCAGTTCTTC
>.|TRBJ1-5|TRBV5-1|.
CASSALGIGNQPQHF
TGCGCCAGCAGCGCTTTGGGTATCGGGAATCAGCCCCAGCATTTT
>.|TRBJ2-7|TRBV12-5|.
CASALEDTYEQYF
TGTGCTAGTGCACTCGAGGATACCTACGAGCAGTACTTC
>TRBD1|TRBJ1-2|TRBV6-1|.
CASSSLGTGAYGYTF
TGTGCCAGCAGTTCCTTGGGGACAGGGGCCTATGGCTACACCTTC
>.|TRBJ2-7|TRBV7-8|.
CASSLGVDEQYF
TGTGCCAGCAGCTTAGGCGTTGACGAGCAGTACTTC